The TCR beta chain under discussion was sequenced for a study of T cells in localized non-small cell lung cancer. This CDR3 has 16 amino acids. Per the germline V gene, CDR1 is MNHEY and CDR2 is SVGAGI. V lost 0 bases, J lost 1 base, and 10 bases lay in between. This table comes from immunoSEQ multiplex PCR, and its TCRdb copy is limited to in-frame clones, with some not included. The sample includes 20,000 to 30,000 clones, roughly nine tenths of them seen just once. The TCR originated in a woman aged 40 to 75 with stage I lung adenocarcinoma. Sequences were derived from peripheral blood, sampled before any cancer treatment. The J gene is TRBJ1-5, the V gene TRBV6-5; D is undetermined. The CDR3, as DNA: TGTGCCAGCAGTTACTCCCGTCGAGGAAGCAATCAGCCCCAGCATTTT. It is translated as CASSYSRRGSNQPQHF.